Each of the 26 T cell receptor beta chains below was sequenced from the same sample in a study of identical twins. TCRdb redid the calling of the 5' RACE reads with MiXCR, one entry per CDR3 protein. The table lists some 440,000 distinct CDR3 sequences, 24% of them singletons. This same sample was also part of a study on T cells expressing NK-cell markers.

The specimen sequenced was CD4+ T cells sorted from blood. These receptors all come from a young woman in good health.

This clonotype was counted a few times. The CDR3 region is CATGGQETQYF. The CDR3 DNA follows: TGTGCCACGGGGGGCCAAGAGACCCAGTACTTC. The rearrangement joins TRBV15 to TRBJ2-5; D perhaps matches TRBD2 (6 bases). V lost 9 bases, J lost 1 base, and 6 bases lay in between. The CDR3 is 11 residues long. CDR1 and CDR2 (germline): LNHNV, YYDKDF (reference sequence). The full variable domain, completed using reference TRBV15 and TRBJ2-5, is DAMVIQNPRYQVTQFGKPVTLSCSQTLNHNVMYWYQQKSSQAPKLLFHYYDKDFNNEADTPDNFQSRRPNTSFCFLDIRSPGLGDTAMYLCATGGQETQYFGPGTRLLVL.

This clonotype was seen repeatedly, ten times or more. For the CDR3, the DNA is TGCGCCAGCAGCTCCCACAGCTCCTATAATTCACCCCTCCACTTT. Protein sequence: CASSSHSSYNSPLHF. The chain joins TRBV5-1 to TRBJ1-6, with D unclear. The germline gives CDR1 SGHRS, CDR2 YFSETQ. This CDR3 is 15 amino acids long. V shed 3 bases and J shed 0 bases, with 7 bases lying between them.

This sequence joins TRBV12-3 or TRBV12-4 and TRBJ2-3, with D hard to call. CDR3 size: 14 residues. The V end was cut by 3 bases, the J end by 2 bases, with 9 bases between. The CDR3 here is CASSFALPTDTQYF. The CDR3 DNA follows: TGTGCCAGCAGTTTTGCCCTTCCCACAGATACGCAGTATTTT.

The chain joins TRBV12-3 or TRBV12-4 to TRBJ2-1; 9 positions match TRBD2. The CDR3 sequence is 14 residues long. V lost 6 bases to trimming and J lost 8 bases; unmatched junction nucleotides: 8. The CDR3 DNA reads TGTGCCAGCAGCCCCGGGACTAGCAAAGATGAGCAGTTCTTC. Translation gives CASSPGTSKDEQFF.

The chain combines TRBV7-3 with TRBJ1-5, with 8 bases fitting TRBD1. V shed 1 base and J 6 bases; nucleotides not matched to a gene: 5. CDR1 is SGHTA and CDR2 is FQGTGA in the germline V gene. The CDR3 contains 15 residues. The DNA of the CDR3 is TGTGCCAGCAGCTTAAGCGGTGACAGGGGTCAGCCCCAGCATTTT. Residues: CASSLSGDRGQPQHF.

In DNA, the CDR3 is TGTGCCATCAGTGACACGAGAGGGTCATACAATGAGCAGTTCTTC. The encoded protein is CAISDTRGSYNEQFF. The V gene is TRBV10-3, the J gene TRBJ2-1, with a possible D match to TRBD2 (5 bases). The CDR3 loop spans 15 amino acids. The V end was cut by 3 bases, the J end by 4 bases, with 13 bases between. Looked up from germline, CDR1 is ENHRY and CDR2 is SYGVKD.

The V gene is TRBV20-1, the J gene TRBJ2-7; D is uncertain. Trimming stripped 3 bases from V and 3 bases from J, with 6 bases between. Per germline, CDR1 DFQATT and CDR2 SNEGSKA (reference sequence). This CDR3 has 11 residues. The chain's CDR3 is CSASQSYEQYF. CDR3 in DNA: TGCAGTGCTAGCCAGAGCTACGAGCAGTACTTC.

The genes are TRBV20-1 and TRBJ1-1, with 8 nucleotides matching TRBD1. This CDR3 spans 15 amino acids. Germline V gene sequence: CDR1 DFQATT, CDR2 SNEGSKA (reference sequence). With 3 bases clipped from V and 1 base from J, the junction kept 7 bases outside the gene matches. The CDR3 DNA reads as TGCAGTGCTAGCCACGGGACAGGAAGGAACACTGAAGCTTTCTTT. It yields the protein CSASHGTGRNTEAFF.

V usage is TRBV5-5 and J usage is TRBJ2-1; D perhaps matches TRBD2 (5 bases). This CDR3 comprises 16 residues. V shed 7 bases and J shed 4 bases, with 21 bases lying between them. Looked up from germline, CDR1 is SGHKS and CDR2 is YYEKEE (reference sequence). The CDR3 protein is CASPGGKGATYNEQFF. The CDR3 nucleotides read TGTGCCAGCCCCGGAGGTAAAGGTGCCACTTACAATGAGCAGTTCTTC.

CDR3 sequence (DNA): TGTGCCAGCAGCTCCCGTCGGGCTCGGGGGCCAAGTGAGACCCAGTACTTC. As protein: CASSSRRARGPSETQYF. This rearrangement joins TRBV7-8 to TRBJ2-5; D is perhaps TRBD1 or TRBD2 (6 bases each). The CDR3 covers 17 residues. The germline gives CDR1 SGHVS, CDR2 FQNEAQ. Deletions cut 4 bases from V and 5 bases from J, with 23 bases between.

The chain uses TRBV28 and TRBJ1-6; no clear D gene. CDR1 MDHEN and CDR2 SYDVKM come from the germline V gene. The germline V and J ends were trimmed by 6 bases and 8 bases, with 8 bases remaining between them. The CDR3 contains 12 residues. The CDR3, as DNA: TGTGCCAGCAGGGTTGTTGATTCACCCCTCCACTTT. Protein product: CASRVVDSPLHF.

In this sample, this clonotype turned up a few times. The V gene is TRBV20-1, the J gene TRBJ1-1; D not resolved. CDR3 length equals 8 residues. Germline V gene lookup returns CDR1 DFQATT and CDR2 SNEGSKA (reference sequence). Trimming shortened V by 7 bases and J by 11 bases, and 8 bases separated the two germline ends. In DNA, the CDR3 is TGCAGTGGAGGGAACGCTTTCTTT. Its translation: CSGGNAFF.

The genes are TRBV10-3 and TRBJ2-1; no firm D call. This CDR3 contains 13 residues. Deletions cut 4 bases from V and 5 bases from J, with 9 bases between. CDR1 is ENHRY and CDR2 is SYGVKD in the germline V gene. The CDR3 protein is CAISVQTNNEQFF. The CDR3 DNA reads TGTGCCATCAGTGTACAGACCAACAATGAGCAGTTCTTC.

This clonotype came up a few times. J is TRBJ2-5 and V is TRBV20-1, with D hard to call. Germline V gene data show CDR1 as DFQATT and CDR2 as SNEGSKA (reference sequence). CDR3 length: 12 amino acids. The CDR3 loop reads CRAGSDQETQYF. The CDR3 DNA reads TGCAGGGCAGGATCCGACCAAGAGACCCAGTACTTC.

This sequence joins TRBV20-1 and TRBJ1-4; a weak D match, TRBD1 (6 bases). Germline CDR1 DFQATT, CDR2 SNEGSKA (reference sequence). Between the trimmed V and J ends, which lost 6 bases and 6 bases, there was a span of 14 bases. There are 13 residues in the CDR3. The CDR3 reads CSAGLGADEKLFF. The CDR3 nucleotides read TGCAGTGCAGGATTGGGGGCGGATGAAAAACTGTTTTTT.

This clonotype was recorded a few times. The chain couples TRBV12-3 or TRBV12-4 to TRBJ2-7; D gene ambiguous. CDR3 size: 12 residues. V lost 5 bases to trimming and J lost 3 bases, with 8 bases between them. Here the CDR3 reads CASSPNRYEQYF. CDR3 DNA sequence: TGTGCCAGCAGTCCTAATCGCTACGAGCAGTACTTC.

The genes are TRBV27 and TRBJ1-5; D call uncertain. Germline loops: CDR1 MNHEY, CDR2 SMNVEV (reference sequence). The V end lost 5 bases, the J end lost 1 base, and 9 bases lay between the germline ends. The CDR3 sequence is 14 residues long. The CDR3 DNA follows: TGTGCCAGCAGTCGAGGATCCAGCAATCAGCCCCAGCATTTT. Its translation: CASSRGSSNQPQHF.

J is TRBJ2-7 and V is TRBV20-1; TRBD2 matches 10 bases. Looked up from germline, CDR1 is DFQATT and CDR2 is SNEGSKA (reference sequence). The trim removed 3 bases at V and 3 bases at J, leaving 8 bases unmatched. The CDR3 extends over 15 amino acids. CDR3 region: CSASDLAGAFYEQYF. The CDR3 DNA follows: TGCAGTGCTAGCGACCTAGCGGGGGCCTTCTACGAGCAGTACTTC.

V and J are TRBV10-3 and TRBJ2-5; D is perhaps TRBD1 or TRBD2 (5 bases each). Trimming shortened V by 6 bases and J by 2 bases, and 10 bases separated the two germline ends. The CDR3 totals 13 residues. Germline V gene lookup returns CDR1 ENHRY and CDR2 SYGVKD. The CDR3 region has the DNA TGTGCCATCAGCCCGGGACGGCAAGAGACCCAGTACTTC. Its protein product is CAISPGRQETQYF.

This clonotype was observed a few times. In nucleotides, the CDR3 is TGTGCCAGCAGTTTTGCGCTGCTCCCTAACTATGGCTACACCTTC. Residues: CASSFALLPNYGYTF. This chain connects TRBV12-3 or TRBV12-4 to TRBJ1-2; D ambiguous. There are 15 residues in the CDR3. Trimming took off 3 bases at V and 0 bases at J, with 11 bases between the two ends.

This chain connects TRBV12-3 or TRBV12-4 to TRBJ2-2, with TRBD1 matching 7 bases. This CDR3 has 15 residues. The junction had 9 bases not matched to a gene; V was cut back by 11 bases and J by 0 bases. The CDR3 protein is CALSYRGSNTGELFF. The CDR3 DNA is TGTGCCCTATCCTACAGGGGATCGAACACCGGGGAGCTGTTTTTT.

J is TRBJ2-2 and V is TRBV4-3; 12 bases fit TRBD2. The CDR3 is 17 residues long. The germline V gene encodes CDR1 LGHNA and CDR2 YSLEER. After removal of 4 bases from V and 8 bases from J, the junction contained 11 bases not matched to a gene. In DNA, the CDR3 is TGCGCCAGCAGCCTAGGACTAGCGGGGCACCGGGCGGGGGAGCTGTTTTTT. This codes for CASSLGLAGHRAGELFF.

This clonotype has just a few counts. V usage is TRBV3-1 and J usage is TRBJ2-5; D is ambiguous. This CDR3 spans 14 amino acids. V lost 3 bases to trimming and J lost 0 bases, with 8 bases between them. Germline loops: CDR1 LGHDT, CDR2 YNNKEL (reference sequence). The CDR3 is CASSQFPHQETQYF. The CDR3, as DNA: TGTGCCAGCAGCCAGTTCCCGCACCAAGAGACCCAGTACTTC.

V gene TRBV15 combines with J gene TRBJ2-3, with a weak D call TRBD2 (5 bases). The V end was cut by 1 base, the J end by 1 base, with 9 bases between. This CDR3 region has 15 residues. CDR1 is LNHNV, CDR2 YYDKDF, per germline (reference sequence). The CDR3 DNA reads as TGTGCCACCAGCAGAGCCGGGGTAGGCACAGATACGCAGTATTTT. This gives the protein CATSRAGVGTDTQYF.

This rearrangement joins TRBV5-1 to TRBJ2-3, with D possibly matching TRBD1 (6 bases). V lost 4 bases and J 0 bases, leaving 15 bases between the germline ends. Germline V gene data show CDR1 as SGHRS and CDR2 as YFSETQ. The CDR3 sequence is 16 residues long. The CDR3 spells CASSAGQPLSTDTQYF. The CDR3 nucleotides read TGCGCCAGCAGCGCCGGACAGCCTCTGAGCACAGATACGCAGTATTTT.

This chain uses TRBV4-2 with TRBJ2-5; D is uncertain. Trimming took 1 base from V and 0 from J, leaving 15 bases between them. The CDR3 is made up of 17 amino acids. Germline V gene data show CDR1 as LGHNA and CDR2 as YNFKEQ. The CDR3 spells CASSQGSGELDQETQYF. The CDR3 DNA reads TGTGCCAGCAGCCAAGGTTCAGGAGAGCTGGACCAAGAGACCCAGTACTTC.